These 24 T cell receptor beta chains came from one sample sequenced in a study of cytomegalovirus exposure and HLA in healthy donors (dated by TCRdb to 2016 to 2017). Library construction relied on the immunoSEQ multiplex PCR assay. For the multiplex PCR, a mixture combining 60 forward primers for TCR Vbeta segments and 13 reverse primers for TCR Jbeta segments was used. TCRdb retrieved this table from immuneACCESS and kept in-frame rearrangements only. Not all clones are present; in checked studies, unresolved V genes account for under half, and no reason is known for the remainder. This sample gives roughly 200,000 clones in total; over 75% of them show up just once. Of the sample, 2.5% to 3.5% is held by the ten largest clones. Material for sequencing was PBMCs. All receptors come from a young woman in good health and CMV-seronegative.

The V and J genes are TRBV5-4 and TRBJ2-3; possible D gene TRBD1, 6 bases. CDR1 SGHNT and CDR2 YYREEE come from the germline V gene (reference sequence). The CDR3 totals 15 residues. V was cut by 0 bases and J by 0 bases, with 8 bases left in between. DNA of the CDR3: TGTGCCAGCAGCTTGGACAGGGCCAGCACAGATACGCAGTATTTT. The encoded protein is CASSLDRASTDTQYF. The full variable domain, completed using reference TRBV5-4 and TRBJ2-3, is ETGVTQSPTHLIKTRGQQVTLRCSSQSGHNTVSWYQQALGQGPQFIFQYYREEENGRGNFPPRFSGLQFPNYSSELNVNALELDDSALYLCASSLDRASTDTQYFGPGTRLTVL.

V gene TRBV7-9 combines with J gene TRBJ1-2; D gene uncertain. This CDR3 has 13 residues. Per the germline V gene, CDR1 is SEHNR and CDR2 is FQNEAQ (reference sequence). V lost 0 bases, J lost 6 bases, and 8 bases lay in between. The CDR3 protein is CASSLARKNGYTF. The DNA for the CDR3 is TGTGCCAGCAGCTTAGCGCGGAAAAATGGCTACACCTTC.

The chain has TRBV6-6 and TRBJ1-2; 7 positions match TRBD1. CDR3 length equals 13 residues. Germline assignment: CDR1 MNHNY and CDR2 SVGAGI (reference sequence). Trimming took 2 bases from V and 8 from J; bases not matched to a gene: 5. The CDR3 sequence: CASSYGGGEGYTF. The CDR3 DNA reads TGTGCCAGCAGTTACGGAGGGGGCGAGGGCTACACCTTC.

The rearrangement uses TRBV7-3 and TRBJ1-2; TRBD1 is a possible D gene (5 bases). Germline loops: CDR1 SGHTA, CDR2 FQGTGA. V lost 4 bases and J lost 0, with 12 bases in between. The CDR3 covers 15 residues. The CDR3 sequence is CASSSGSAANYGYTF. CDR3 nucleotides: TGTGCCAGCAGCTCAGGGTCCGCAGCTAACTATGGCTACACCTTC.

The V and J genes are TRBV13 and TRBJ2-7; 7 nucleotides match TRBD1. The CDR3 runs to 15 residues. V gave up 3 bases and J gave up 3 bases; unmatched junction bases: 8. In germline, CDR1 is PRHDT, CDR2 FYEKMQ (reference sequence). The CDR3 region is CASSFTDRRFYEQYF. The CDR3, as DNA: TGTGCCAGCAGCTTTACGGACAGGAGATTCTACGAGCAGTACTTC. Full variable domain (missing parts from reference TRBV13 and TRBJ2-7): AAGVIQSPRHLIKEKRETATLKCYPIPRHDTVYWYQQGPGQDPQFLISFYEKMQSDKGSIPDRFSAQQFSDYHSELNMSSLELGDSALYFCASSFTDRRFYEQYFGPGTRLTVT.

The genes are TRBV4-1 and TRBJ1-5, with 8 bases aligning to TRBD1. This CDR3 comprises 18 residues. Germline CDR1 is MGHRA and CDR2 is YSYEKL. The V and J ends lost 3 bases and 0 bases, in that order; junction bases with no gene match: 10. The CDR3 protein is CASSQKTGARNSNQPQHF. The DNA for the CDR3 is TGCGCCAGCAGCCAGAAGACAGGGGCTAGAAATAGCAATCAGCCCCAGCATTTT.

On this clone itself: Other DNA sequences in this specimen translate into the identical CDR3. J is TRBJ2-5 and V is TRBV9, with 15 nucleotides matching TRBD2. Germline values: CDR1 SGDLS, CDR2 YYNGEE. The CDR3 covers 17 residues. The V and J ends lost 0 bases and 2 bases, in that order; junction bases with no gene match: 2. CDR3 residues: CASSVGGLAGGQETQYF. As DNA, the CDR3 is TGTGCCAGCAGCGTAGGGGGACTAGCGGGGGGTCAAGAGACCCAGTACTTC.

This rearrangement joins TRBV7-9 to TRBJ1-2; D possibly corresponds to TRBD1 (6 bases). This CDR3 has 13 amino acids. V lost 6 bases to trimming and J lost 2 bases, with 10 bases between them. Germline V lookup: CDR1 SEHNR, CDR2 FQNEAQ (reference sequence). CDR3 protein: CASRLQGNYGYTF. The DNA of the CDR3 is TGTGCCAGCAGGCTACAGGGAAACTATGGCTACACCTTC. Looking up the rest from reference TRBV7-9 and TRBJ1-2 gives the full variable domain: DTGVSQNPRHKITKRGQNVTFRCDPISEHNRLYWYRQTLGQGPEFLTYFQNEAQLEKSRLLSDRFSAERPKGSFSTLEIQRTEQGDSAMYLCASRLQGNYGYTFGSGTRLTVV.

V usage is TRBV5-1 and J usage is TRBJ1-1; no definite D call. CDR1 and CDR2 (germline): SGHRS, YFSETQ. V shed 4 bases and J shed 0 bases, with 4 bases lying between them. The CDR3 loop spans 12 amino acids. The chain's CDR3 is CASSEMNTEAFF. In DNA form, the CDR3 reads TGCGCCAGCAGCGAGATGAACACTGAAGCTTTCTTT.

V is TRBV18 and J is TRBJ1-3, with 9 bases that match TRBD1. Germline CDR1 is KGHSH and CDR2 is LQKENI. Trimming cost V 3 bases and J 6 bases; bases outside gene matches: 9. This CDR3 spans 16 amino acids. CDR3 amino acids: CASSPSRDRAANTIYF. The CDR3 nucleotides read TGTGCCAGCTCACCGTCCCGGGACAGGGCGGCAAACACCATATATTTT.

As DNA, the CDR3 is TGTGCCAGCAGCCAAGTTATCGGGGAAAAACTGTTTTTT. Its translation is CASSQVIGEKLFF. The chain carries TRBV14 and TRBJ1-4; D gene uncertain. V was trimmed by 1 base and J by 8 bases, leaving 8 bases between them. The CDR3 sequence is 13 residues long. Per germline, CDR1 SGHDN and CDR2 FVKESK.

The chain employs TRBV28 and TRBJ2-7, with D possibly matching TRBD2 (6 bases). The CDR3 totals 13 residues. CDR1 is MDHEN and CDR2 is SYDVKM in the germline V gene. Trimming pared 10 bases from V and 3 bases from J, leaving 16 bases between. The CDR3 is CATWGVDDYEQYF. The CDR3 DNA reads TGTGCCACGTGGGGGGTCGACGACTACGAGCAGTACTTC.

The rearrangement joins TRBV6-1 to TRBJ1-4; no reliable D call. Trimming shortened V by 0 bases and J by 4 bases, and 21 bases separated the two germline ends. The CDR3 runs to 19 residues. Germline assignment: CDR1 MNHNS and CDR2 SASEGT. CDR3 in DNA: TGTGCCAGCAGTGAAGCGGTAGTGGGCAGGTCCTATCTTAATGAAAAACTGTTTTTT. Its protein product is CASSEAVVGRSYLNEKLFF.

V gene TRBV5-1 combines with J gene TRBJ2-1; 7 bases are shared with TRBD2. There are 16 residues in the CDR3. Germline CDR1 reads SGHRS; CDR2 reads YFSETQ. J gave up 2 bases and V 3 bases, and 8 bases lay outside the gene matches. The CDR3 nucleotides read TGCGCCAGCAGCTCGGAACCTAGCGGCCCCTACAATGAGCAGTTCTTC. It encodes CASSSEPSGPYNEQFF.

V and J are TRBV7-6 and TRBJ1-2; the D gene is possibly TRBD1 (5 bases). The CDR3 has 13 residues. Trimming took off 7 bases at V and 7 bases at J, with 16 bases between the two ends. Looked up from germline, CDR1 is SGHVS and CDR2 is FNYEAQ. The CDR3 loop reads CASTGLGRGGYTF. CDR3 DNA: TGTGCCAGCACCGGACTCGGGAGGGGTGGCTACACCTTC. The full variable domain, in which reference TRBV7-6 and TRBJ1-2 provide the parts outside the CDR3, is GAGVSQSPRYKVTKRGQDVALRCDPISGHVSLYWYRQALGQGPEFLTYFNYEAQQDKSGLPNDRFSAERPEGSISTLTIQRTEQRDSAMYRCASTGLGRGGYTFGSGTRLTVV.

DNA of the CDR3: TGTGCCAGCAGCTTAGGCGCTGAATCTTATGGCTACACCTTC. Encoded protein: CASSLGAESYGYTF. The chain uses TRBV7-9 and TRBJ1-2; D not resolved. V gave up 1 base and J gave up 5 bases, with 11 bases separating them. The germline V gene has CDR1 SEHNR and CDR2 FQNEAQ (reference sequence). The CDR3 length is 14 residues.

V and J are TRBV6-5 and TRBJ1-4, with 7 bases lining up with TRBD1. The CDR3 consists of 13 residues. V shed 6 bases and J 8 bases; nucleotides not matched to a gene: 6. The germline V gene has CDR1 MNHEY and CDR2 SVGAGI. The CDR3 loop reads CASRRTGEEKLFF. CDR3 in DNA: TGTGCCAGCAGGAGGACAGGAGAGGAAAAACTGTTTTTT.

This clone was seen only a few times. The rearrangement joins TRBV29-1 to TRBJ2-7, with 8 bases fitting TRBD2. In germline, CDR1 is SQVTM, CDR2 ANQGSEA. J lost 4 bases, V lost 4 bases, and 6 bases had no gene match. The CDR3 consists of 13 residues. The CDR3, as DNA: TGCAGCGTTGCGGGGGGGATGGAATACGAGCAGTACTTC. Protein sequence: CSVAGGMEYEQYF.

The gene calls are TRBV5-5 and TRBJ1-1, with 8 bases that match TRBD1. Germline V lookup: CDR1 SGHKS, CDR2 YYEKEE (reference sequence). V gave up 4 bases and J gave up 7 bases; unmatched junction bases: 12. The CDR3 is 15 amino acids. The CDR3 loop is CASSTFRDRRNEAFF. CDR3 nucleotide sequence: TGTGCCAGCAGCACATTTCGGGACAGGAGAAATGAAGCTTTCTTT.

This rearrangement joins TRBV4-1 to TRBJ2-6; D not resolved. The V gene lost 3 bases and the J gene lost 4 bases, with 10 bases spanning the gap. The germline V gene has CDR1 MGHRA and CDR2 YSYEKL. This CDR3 is built from 15 residues. Here the CDR3 reads CASSHLGPGANVLTF. The DNA of the CDR3 is TGCGCCAGCAGCCATCTCGGTCCCGGGGCCAACGTCCTGACTTTC.

This clone was counted once. The chain carries TRBV5-4 and TRBJ2-7; D uncertain. V lost 4 bases, J lost 7 bases, and 15 bases lay in between. The V gene's germline CDR1 is SGHNT and CDR2 YYREEE (reference sequence). This CDR3 is built from 13 residues. CDR3 sequence: CASSRTEILEQYF. CDR3 nucleotides: TGTGCCAGCAGCCGAACAGAAATCTTGGAGCAGTACTTC.

V gene TRBV5-1 combines with J gene TRBJ2-1; TRBD2 agrees at 11 bases. The CDR3 loop spans 15 amino acids. The germline CDR1 and CDR2 sequences are SGHRS and YFSETQ. V was pared by 4 bases and J by 8 bases, with 8 bases of the junction left unmatched. The CDR3 loop is CASSMTSGMVDEQFF. The CDR3 DNA reads as TGCGCCAGCAGCATGACTAGCGGGATGGTGGATGAGCAGTTCTTC. Full variable domain (remainder filled in from reference TRBV5-1 and TRBJ2-1): KAGVTQTPRYLIKTRGQQVTLSCSPISGHRSVSWYQQTPGQGLQFLFEYFSETQRNKGNFPGRFSGRQFSNSRSEMNVSTLELGDSALYLCASSMTSGMVDEQFFGPGTRLTVL.

The rearrangement links TRBV4-1 to TRBJ1-6; no definite D call. V was pared by 3 bases and J by 13 bases, with 25 bases between. The length of the CDR3 is 17 residues. Germline V gene lookup returns CDR1 MGHRA and CDR2 YSYEKL. The CDR3 region has the DNA TGCGCCAGCAGCCATAAGCTCCACACAGACCCCATGACCCCCCTCCACTTT. Translating it yields CASSHKLHTDPMTPLHF.

This sequence joins TRBV30 and TRBJ1-1, with unresolved D. The CDR3 is 13 residues long. The ends were cut back, 3 bases at V and 4 bases at J, with 12 bases in the middle. Germline V CDR1 and CDR2: GTSNPN, SVGIG (reference sequence). The CDR3 loop is CAWREGRGTEAFF. The CDR3 DNA follows: TGTGCCTGGAGGGAAGGTCGGGGCACTGAAGCTTTCTTT.